The 22 T cell receptor beta chains below come from one sample, sequenced in a study of cytomegalovirus exposure and HLA in healthy donors. Primers included in the PCR were 60 Vbeta and 13 Jbeta primers. The data were produced by immunoSEQ multiplex PCR, yet TCRdb's version contains in-frame clones alone and is incomplete. The sample lists around 200,000 clones; roughly four fifths were seen once. Sample: PBMCs. These receptors were taken from a man in his forties or fifties in good health and CMV-seronegative.

Concerning this clone: Other DNA sequences from this sample encode an identical CDR3 as well. The V and J genes are TRBV15 and TRBJ2-1, with 10 bases identical to TRBD2. CDR1 LNHNV and CDR2 YYDKDF come from the germline V gene (reference sequence). The V gene end was trimmed by 4 bases and the J gene end by 10 bases; junction bases not matched to a gene: 13. The CDR3 contains 16 residues. CDR3 nucleotide sequence: TGTGCCACCAGCACTAGGCTAGCGGGGGCCCAAGAGGAGCAGTTCTTC. Translation: CATSTRLAGAQEEQFF.

This rearrangement joins TRBV16 to TRBJ1-2, with unresolved D. Germline V gives CDR1 KGHSY, CDR2 FQNENV. The CDR3 is 12 amino acids. V was pared by 6 bases and J by 7 bases, with 12 bases between. In DNA, the CDR3 is TGTGCCAGCAGGAATGCACTCGCTGGCTACACCTTC. It is translated as CASRNALAGYTF.

The V and J genes are TRBV11-2 and TRBJ1-1; 9 bases line up with TRBD1. Trimming at V came to 1 base and at J to 6 bases, leaving 3 bases not matched to a gene. Germline assignment: CDR1 SGHAT and CDR2 FQNNGV. This CDR3 is built from 14 residues. The chain's CDR3 is CASSLGQGGPEAFF. CDR3 coding DNA: TGTGCCAGCAGCTTAGGACAGGGGGGGCCTGAAGCTTTCTTT.

The chain carries TRBV9 and TRBJ2-3; 7 bases fit TRBD2. Germline V CDR1 and CDR2: SGDLS, YYNGEE. J gave up 5 bases and V 2 bases, and 11 bases lay outside the gene matches. The length of the CDR3 is 16 residues. This CDR3 is CASSVLGGSHQDTQYF. CDR3 DNA: TGTGCCAGCAGCGTTCTCGGCGGGAGTCATCAAGATACGCAGTATTTT.

V and J are TRBV7-3 and TRBJ2-1; TRBD2 matches 7 bases. J lost 4 bases, V lost 5 bases, and 20 bases had no gene match. This CDR3 contains 19 residues. The V gene's germline CDR1 is SGHTA and CDR2 FQGTGA. The DNA of the CDR3 is TGTGCCAGCAGCAATCGTAAACCAGGGATGCTAGCGGCATACAATGAGCAGTTCTTC. Translating gives CASSNRKPGMLAAYNEQFF.

V is TRBV28 and J is TRBJ2-7, with D possibly being TRBD2 (6 bases). Trimming removed 5 bases from V and 7 bases from J, with 24 bases in between. Looked up from germline, CDR1 is MDHEN and CDR2 is SYDVKM. The CDR3 has 16 residues. The CDR3 loop is CASSPGALAGTREQYF. The DNA of the CDR3 is TGTGCCAGCAGTCCCGGGGCGCTGGCGGGAACAAGGGAGCAGTACTTC.

V usage is TRBV5-1 and J usage is TRBJ2-7; TRBD1 matches at 8 bases. J gave up 3 bases and V 4 bases, and 6 bases lay outside the gene matches. The germline gives CDR1 SGHRS, CDR2 YFSETQ. The CDR3 is 14 amino acids. The chain's CDR3 is CASSNAGTGYEQYF. Here the CDR3 DNA reads TGCGCCAGCAGCAACGCCGGGACAGGCTACGAGCAGTACTTC.

The table lists this clone with a count of one. The chain carries TRBV19 and TRBJ1-4, with D possibly being TRBD1 (6 bases). From germline, CDR1 is LNHDA and CDR2 SQIVND (reference sequence). This CDR3 spans 14 amino acids. Trimming took off 5 bases at V and 3 bases at J, with 10 bases between the two ends. Here the CDR3 reads CASSEGTPNEKLFF. As DNA, the CDR3 is TGTGCCAGTAGTGAAGGGACACCTAATGAAAAACTGTTTTTT.

Points on this clone: Mismatch with germline at one junction end may stem from a read error. The chain joins TRBV7-9 to TRBJ1-1, with a weak D call TRBD1 (5 bases). Germline values: CDR1 SEHNR, CDR2 FQNEAQ (reference sequence). The CDR3 sequence is 12 residues long. The CDR3 nucleotides read TGTTCCAGCAGGGATGGGGCTGGGGAAGCTTTCTTT. Residues: CSSRDGAGEAFF.

The V gene is TRBV2, the J gene TRBJ2-5; weak D call: TRBD2 (6 bases). The CDR3 has 14 amino acids. The ends were cut back, 2 bases at V and 7 bases at J, with 14 bases in the middle. Germline V lookup: CDR1 SNHLY, CDR2 FYNNEI. The CDR3 nucleotides are TGTGCCAGCAGTGAAAGGAGGCTAGCGACGACCCAGTACTTC. This encodes CASSERRLATTQYF.

The chain recombines TRBV11-2 with TRBJ2-7; weak D call: TRBD1 (5 bases). CDR1 and CDR2 (germline): SGHAT, FQNNGV. The CDR3 is 15 amino acids. V dropped 5 bases and J dropped 1 base, with 15 bases sitting between them. The CDR3 region is CASSDRADLSYEQYF. The CDR3 DNA sequence: TGTGCCAGCAGCGACAGAGCAGATTTATCCTACGAGCAGTACTTC.

The chain joins TRBV5-1 to TRBJ2-3, with 7 positions matching TRBD2. CDR3 length equals 15 residues. Germline values: CDR1 SGHRS, CDR2 YFSETQ. V lost 0 bases to trimming and J lost 2 bases; unmatched junction nucleotides: 3. For the CDR3, the DNA is TGCGCCAGCAGCTTGGGAGCGGGGACCACAGATACGCAGTATTTT. It encodes CASSLGAGTTDTQYF.

The chain joins TRBV5-6 to TRBJ1-4, with 10 bases aligning to TRBD1. V shed 4 bases, J shed 7 bases, and the junction held 7 bases outside the gene matches. The CDR3 spans 15 residues. CDR1 is SGHDT and CDR2 is YYEEEE in the germline V gene. CDR3 protein: CASSPAGTGAEKLFF. The CDR3 DNA reads as TGTGCCAGCAGCCCTGCCGGGACAGGGGCTGAAAAACTGTTTTTT.

V is TRBV5-4 and J is TRBJ1-2, with 7 bases fitting TRBD1. The V gene's germline CDR1 is SGHNT and CDR2 YYREEE (reference sequence). Trimming at V came to 2 bases and at J to 0 bases, leaving 4 bases not matched to a gene. This CDR3 comprises 15 residues. The CDR3 region is CASSLGTASNYGYTF. In DNA, the CDR3 is TGTGCCAGCAGCTTAGGGACAGCTTCTAACTATGGCTACACCTTC.

V gene TRBV6-1 combines with J gene TRBJ1-2; 9 positions agree with TRBD1. V trimming: 6 bases; J trimming: 1 base; junction bases outside the gene matches: 3. The CDR3 totals 14 residues. CDR1 is MNHNS, CDR2 SASEGT, per germline. CDR3 nucleotide sequence: TGTGCCAGCAGGAGACAGGGGGGTAACTATGGCTACACCTTC. Its protein product is CASRRQGGNYGYTF.

On this clone itself: Sequence at one end of the junction differs from germline and may be a read error. V and J are TRBV7-9 and TRBJ2-7; D is ambiguous. Germline-derived CDR1 and CDR2 are SEHNR and FQNEAQ (reference sequence). The CDR3 length is 12 residues. CDR3 nucleotide sequence: TGTTCCAGCAGCTTTGGGCTCTACGAGCAGTACTTC. Protein sequence: CSSSFGLYEQYF.

Worth noting for this clone: In the same sample, other DNA sequences code for this CDR3. The chain employs TRBV5-1 and TRBJ2-6; D not certain. Between the trimmed V and J ends, which lost 4 bases and 1 base, there was a span of 9 bases. Germline values: CDR1 SGHRS, CDR2 YFSETQ. CDR3 length: 15 residues. CDR3 coding DNA: TGCGCCAGCAGCCTGGTAGCATCTGGGGCCAACGTCCTGACTTTC. Translation: CASSLVASGANVLTF. Using reference TRBV5-1 and TRBJ2-6 for the parts outside the CDR3, the full variable domain is KAGVTQTPRYLIKTRGQQVTLSCSPISGHRSVSWYQQTPGQGLQFLFEYFSETQRNKGNFPGRFSGRQFSNSRSEMNVSTLELGDSALYLCASSLVASGANVLTFGAGSRLTVL.

CDR3 amino acids: CASSLTGTSWPKTQYF. The DNA of the CDR3 is TGTGCCAGCAGCTTGACCGGGACTAGTTGGCCGAAGACCCAGTACTTC. This chain connects TRBV7-3 to TRBJ2-5; 8 nucleotides agree with TRBD2. The CDR3 runs 16 residues. Unmatched junction bases numbered 12, after V lost 3 bases and J lost 6 bases. The germline CDR1 and CDR2 sequences are SGHTA and FQGTGA.

This clone occurred a few times. J is TRBJ2-3 and V is TRBV7-2; perhaps TRBD2 as D (7 bases). The CDR3 is made up of 16 amino acids. Trimming pared 4 bases from V and 5 bases from J, leaving 19 bases between. CDR1 and CDR2 from the germline V gene are SGHTA and FQGNSA. The CDR3 coding sequence is TGTGCCAGCAGCTCGGGGTGGGGGGGGCGGAGAGATACGCAGTATTTT. Amino acid sequence: CASSSGWGGRRDTQYF.

The chain joins TRBV1 to TRBJ1-2; the D segment call TRBD1 is taken from the table without a DNA check. TRBV1 is a listed pseudogene. CDR3 length equals 16 residues. CDR3 nucleotides: TGCACCAGCAGCCTAAGGACAGGGGGCCTCGAACATGGCTACACCTTC. It encodes CTSSLRTGGLEHGYTF.

The rearrangement joins TRBV4-3 to TRBJ2-3; weak D call: TRBD2 (5 bases). The CDR3 covers 17 residues. Germline loops: CDR1 LGHNA, CDR2 YSLEER. V lost 4 bases to trimming and J lost 4 bases, with 21 bases between them. CDR3: CASSPRGSLRGSDTQYF. The CDR3, as DNA: TGCGCCAGCAGCCCCCGAGGGTCTCTACGAGGATCAGATACGCAGTATTTT.

The rearrangement links TRBV18 to TRBJ2-7; D is perhaps TRBD2 (5 bases). Germline V gene sequence: CDR1 KGHSH, CDR2 LQKENI. V was cut by 0 bases and J by 2 bases, with 8 bases left in between. The CDR3 loop spans 14 amino acids. This CDR3 is CASSPPRGPYEQYF. For the CDR3, the DNA is TGTGCCAGCTCACCACCTCGGGGTCCCTACGAGCAGTACTTC. The full variable domain, its missing parts supplied by reference TRBV18 and TRBJ2-7, is NAGVMQNPRHLVRRRGQEARLRCSPMKGHSHVYWYRQLPEEGLKFMVYLQKENIIDESGMPKERFSAEFPKEGPSILRIQQVVRGDSAAYFCASSPPRGPYEQYFGPGTRLTVT.